This T cell receptor (beta chain) was found in a study of blood T cell repertoires in COVID-19. This CDR3 has 14 amino acids. V shed 3 bases and J 3 bases; nucleotides not matched to a gene: 2. The germline gives CDR1 LNHNV, CDR2 YYDKDF (reference sequence). Method: immunoSEQ multiplex PCR; TCRdb's copy keeps in-frame clones and lacks some. The sample shows over 300,000 clones, 65% to 85% of them seen only once. This rearrangement joins TRBV15 to TRBJ1-1; 9 positions match TRBD1. The clonotype comes from a woman aged 45-60 years with acute or convalescent COVID-19. Sequenced sample: peripheral blood. CDR3 in amino acids: CATSRGQGYTEAFF. The CDR3 nucleotides read TGTGCCACCAGCAGGGGACAGGGTTACACTGAAGCTTTCTTT.